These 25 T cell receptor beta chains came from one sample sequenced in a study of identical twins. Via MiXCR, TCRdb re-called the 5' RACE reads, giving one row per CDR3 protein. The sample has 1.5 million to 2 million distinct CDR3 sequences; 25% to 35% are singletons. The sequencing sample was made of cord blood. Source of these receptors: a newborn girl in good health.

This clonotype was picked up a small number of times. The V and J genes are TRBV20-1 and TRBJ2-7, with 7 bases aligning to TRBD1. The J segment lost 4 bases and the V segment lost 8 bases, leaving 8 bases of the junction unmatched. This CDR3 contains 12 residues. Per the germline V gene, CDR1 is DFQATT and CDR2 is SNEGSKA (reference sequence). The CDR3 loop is CSLTSRGYEQYF. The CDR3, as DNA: TGCAGTCTCACCTCCAGGGGGTACGAGCAGTACTTC.

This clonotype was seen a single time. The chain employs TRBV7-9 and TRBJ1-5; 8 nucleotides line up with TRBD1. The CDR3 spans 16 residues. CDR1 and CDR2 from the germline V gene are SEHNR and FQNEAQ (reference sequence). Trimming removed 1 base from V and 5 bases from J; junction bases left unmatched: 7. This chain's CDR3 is CASSLGQGAKDQPQHF. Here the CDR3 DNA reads TGTGCCAGCAGCTTAGGCCAGGGGGCGAAGGATCAGCCCCAGCATTTT.

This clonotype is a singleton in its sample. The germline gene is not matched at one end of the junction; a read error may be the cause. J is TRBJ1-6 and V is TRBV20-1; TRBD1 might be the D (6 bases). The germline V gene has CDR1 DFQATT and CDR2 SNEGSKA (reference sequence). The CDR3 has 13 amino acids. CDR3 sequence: CGARTEGNSPLHF. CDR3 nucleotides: TGCGGTGCTAGGACAGAGGGGAATTCACCCCTCCACTTT.

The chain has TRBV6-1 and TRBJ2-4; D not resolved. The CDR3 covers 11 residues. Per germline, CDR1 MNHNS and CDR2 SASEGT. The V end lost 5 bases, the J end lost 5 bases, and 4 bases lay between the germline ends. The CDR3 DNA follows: TGTGCCAGCAGTCCCGAAAACATTCAGTACTTC. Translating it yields CASSPENIQYF.

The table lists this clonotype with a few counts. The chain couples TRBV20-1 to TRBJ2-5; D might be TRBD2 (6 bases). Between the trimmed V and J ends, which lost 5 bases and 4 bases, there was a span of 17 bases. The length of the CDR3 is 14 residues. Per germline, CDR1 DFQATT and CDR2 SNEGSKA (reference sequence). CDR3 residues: CSASHSGRGETQYF. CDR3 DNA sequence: TGCAGTGCTTCCCATTCGGGGCGGGGAGAGACCCAGTACTTC.

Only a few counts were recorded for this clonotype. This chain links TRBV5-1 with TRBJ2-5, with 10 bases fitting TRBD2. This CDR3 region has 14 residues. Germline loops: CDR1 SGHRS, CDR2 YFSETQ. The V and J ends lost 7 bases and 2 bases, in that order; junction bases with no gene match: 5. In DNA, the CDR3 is TGCGCCAGCGTGGCTAGCGGGGGTCAAGAGACCCAGTACTTC. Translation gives CASVASGGQETQYF.

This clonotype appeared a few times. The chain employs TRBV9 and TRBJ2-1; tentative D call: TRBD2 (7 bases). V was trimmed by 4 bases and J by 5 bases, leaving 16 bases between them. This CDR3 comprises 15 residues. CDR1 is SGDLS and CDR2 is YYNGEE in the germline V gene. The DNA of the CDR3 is TGTGCCAGCAGCTTTCGAGGGGGGGTCCACAATGAGCAGTTCTTC. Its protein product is CASSFRGGVHNEQFF.

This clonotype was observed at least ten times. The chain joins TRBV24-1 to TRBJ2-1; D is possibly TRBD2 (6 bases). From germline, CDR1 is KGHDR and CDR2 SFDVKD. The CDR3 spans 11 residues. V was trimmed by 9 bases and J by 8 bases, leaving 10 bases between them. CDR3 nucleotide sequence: TGTGCCACCGTGGGAGGTGATGAGCAGTTCTTC. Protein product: CATVGGDEQFF.

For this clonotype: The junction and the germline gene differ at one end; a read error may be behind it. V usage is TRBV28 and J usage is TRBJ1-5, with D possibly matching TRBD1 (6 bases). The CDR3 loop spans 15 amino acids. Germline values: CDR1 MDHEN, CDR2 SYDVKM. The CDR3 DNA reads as TGTGCCAGCAGCCTCCCCGACAGGACTTATCAGCCCCGGCATTTT. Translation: CASSLPDRTYQPRHF.

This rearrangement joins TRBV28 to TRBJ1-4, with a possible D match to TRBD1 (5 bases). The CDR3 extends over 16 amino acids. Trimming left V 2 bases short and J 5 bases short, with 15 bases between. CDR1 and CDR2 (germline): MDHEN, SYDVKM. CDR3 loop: CASSLPYRQGNEKLFF. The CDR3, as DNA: TGTGCCAGCAGTTTACCGTACCGGCAGGGAAATGAAAAACTGTTTTTT.

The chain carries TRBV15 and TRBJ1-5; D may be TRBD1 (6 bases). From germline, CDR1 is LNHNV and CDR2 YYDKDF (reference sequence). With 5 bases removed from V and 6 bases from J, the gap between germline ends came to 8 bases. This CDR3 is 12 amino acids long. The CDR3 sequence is CATSVQGQPQHF. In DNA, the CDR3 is TGTGCCACCAGCGTACAGGGTCAGCCCCAGCATTTT.

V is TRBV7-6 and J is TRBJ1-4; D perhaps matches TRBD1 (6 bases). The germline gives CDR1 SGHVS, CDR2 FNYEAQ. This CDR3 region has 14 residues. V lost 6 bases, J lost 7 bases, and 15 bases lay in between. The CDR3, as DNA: TGTGCCAGCAGTTTACAGGGAACTGCTGAAAAACTGTTTTTT. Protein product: CASSLQGTAEKLFF.

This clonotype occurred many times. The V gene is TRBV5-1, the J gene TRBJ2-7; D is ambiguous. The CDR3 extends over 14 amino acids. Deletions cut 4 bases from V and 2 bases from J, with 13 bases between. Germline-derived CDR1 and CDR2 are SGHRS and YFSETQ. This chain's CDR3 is CASSLTAEAYEQYF. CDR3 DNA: TGCGCCAGCAGCCTCACGGCCGAAGCCTACGAGCAGTACTTC.

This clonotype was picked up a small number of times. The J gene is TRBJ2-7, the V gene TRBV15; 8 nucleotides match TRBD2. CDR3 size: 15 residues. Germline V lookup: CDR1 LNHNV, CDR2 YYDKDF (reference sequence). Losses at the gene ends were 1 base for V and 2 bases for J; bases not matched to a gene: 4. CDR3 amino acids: CATSRVAGYPYEQYF. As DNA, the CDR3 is TGTGCCACCAGCAGAGTAGCGGGATACCCCTACGAGCAGTACTTC.

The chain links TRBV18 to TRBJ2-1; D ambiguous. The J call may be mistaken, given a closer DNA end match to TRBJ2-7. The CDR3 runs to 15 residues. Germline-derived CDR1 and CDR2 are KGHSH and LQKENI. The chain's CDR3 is CASSPLGSLGNEQYF. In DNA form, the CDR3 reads TGTGCCAGCTCACCACTTGGTTCTCTGGGCAATGAGCAGTACTTC.

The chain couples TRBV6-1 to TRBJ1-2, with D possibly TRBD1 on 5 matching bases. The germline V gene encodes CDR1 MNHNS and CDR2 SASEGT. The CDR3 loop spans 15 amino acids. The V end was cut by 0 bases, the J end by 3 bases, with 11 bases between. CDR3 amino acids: CASSEAGGWDYGYTF. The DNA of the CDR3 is TGTGCCAGCAGTGAAGCCGGGGGATGGGACTATGGCTACACCTTC.

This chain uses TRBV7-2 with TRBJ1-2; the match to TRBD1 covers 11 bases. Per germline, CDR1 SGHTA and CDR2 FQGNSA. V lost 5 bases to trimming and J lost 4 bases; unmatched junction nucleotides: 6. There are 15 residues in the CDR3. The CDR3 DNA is TGTGCCAGCAGCCCATGGACAGGGGGCGCCTATGGCTACACCTTC. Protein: CASSPWTGGAYGYTF.

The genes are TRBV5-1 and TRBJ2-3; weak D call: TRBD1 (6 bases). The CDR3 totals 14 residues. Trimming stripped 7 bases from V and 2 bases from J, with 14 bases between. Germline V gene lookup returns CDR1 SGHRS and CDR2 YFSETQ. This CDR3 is CASHRDTNTDTQYF. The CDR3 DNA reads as TGCGCCAGCCACCGGGACACCAACACAGATACGCAGTATTTT.

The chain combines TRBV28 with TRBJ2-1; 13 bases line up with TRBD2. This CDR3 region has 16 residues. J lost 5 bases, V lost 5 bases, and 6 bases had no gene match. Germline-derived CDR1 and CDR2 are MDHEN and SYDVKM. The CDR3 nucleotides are TGTGCCAGCAGTCCCACCGGGACTAGCGGGAACAATGAGCAGTTCTTC. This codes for CASSPTGTSGNNEQFF.

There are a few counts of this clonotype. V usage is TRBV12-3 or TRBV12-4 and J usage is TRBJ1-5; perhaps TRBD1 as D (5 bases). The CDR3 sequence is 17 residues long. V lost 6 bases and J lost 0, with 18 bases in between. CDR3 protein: CASRLRDGTYSNQPQHF. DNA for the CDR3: TGTGCCAGCAGACTCCGGGACGGAACATATAGCAATCAGCCCCAGCATTTT.

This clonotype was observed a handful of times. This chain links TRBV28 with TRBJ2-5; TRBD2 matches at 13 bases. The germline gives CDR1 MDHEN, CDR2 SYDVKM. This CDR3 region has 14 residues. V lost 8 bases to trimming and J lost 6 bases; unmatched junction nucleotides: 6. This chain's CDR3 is CASELAGGPQTQYF. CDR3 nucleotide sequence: TGTGCCAGCGAACTAGCGGGAGGGCCGCAGACCCAGTACTTC.

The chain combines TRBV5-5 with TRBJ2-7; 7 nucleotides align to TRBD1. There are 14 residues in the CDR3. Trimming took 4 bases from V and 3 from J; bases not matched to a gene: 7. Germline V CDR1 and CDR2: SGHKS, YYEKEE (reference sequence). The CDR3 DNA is TGTGCCAGCAGCCGACAGGGCCTTGTCTACGAGCAGTACTTC. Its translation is CASSRQGLVYEQYF.

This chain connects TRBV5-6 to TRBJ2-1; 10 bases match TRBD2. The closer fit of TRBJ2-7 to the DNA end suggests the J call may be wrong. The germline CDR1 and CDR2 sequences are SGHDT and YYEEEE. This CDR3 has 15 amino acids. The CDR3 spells CASRSGTSAYNEQYF. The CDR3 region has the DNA TGTGCCAGCAGGTCCGGGACTAGCGCGTACAATGAGCAGTACTTC.

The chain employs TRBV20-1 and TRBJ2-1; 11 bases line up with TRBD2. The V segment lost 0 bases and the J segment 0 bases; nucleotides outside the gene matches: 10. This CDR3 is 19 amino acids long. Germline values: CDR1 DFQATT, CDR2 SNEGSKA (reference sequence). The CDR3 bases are TGCAGTGCTAGAGATGGGCTAGCGGGGGGCTTGGGCTCCTACAATGAGCAGTTCTTC. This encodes CSARDGLAGGLGSYNEQFF.

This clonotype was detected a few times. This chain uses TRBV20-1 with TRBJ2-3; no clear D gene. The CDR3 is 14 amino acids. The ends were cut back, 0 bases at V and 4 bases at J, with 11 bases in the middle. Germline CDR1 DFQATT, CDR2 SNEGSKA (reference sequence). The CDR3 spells CSARDFRRADTQYF. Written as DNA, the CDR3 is TGCAGTGCTAGAGATTTCCGTAGGGCAGATACGCAGTATTTT.